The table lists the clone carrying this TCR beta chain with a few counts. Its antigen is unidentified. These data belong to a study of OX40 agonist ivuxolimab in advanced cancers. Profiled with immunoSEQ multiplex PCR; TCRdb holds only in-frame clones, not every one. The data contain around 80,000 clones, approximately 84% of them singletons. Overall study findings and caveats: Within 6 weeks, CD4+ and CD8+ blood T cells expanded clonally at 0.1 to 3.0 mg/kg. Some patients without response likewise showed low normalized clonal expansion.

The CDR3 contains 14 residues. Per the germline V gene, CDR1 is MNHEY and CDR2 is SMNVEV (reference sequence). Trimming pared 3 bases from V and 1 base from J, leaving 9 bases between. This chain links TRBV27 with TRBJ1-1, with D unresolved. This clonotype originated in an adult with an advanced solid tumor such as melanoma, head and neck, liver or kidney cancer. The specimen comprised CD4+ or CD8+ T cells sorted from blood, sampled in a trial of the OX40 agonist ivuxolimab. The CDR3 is CASSLTSANTEAFF. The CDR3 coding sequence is TGTGCCAGCAGTTTGACATCGGCGAACACTGAAGCTTTCTTT.